The clone carrying this TCR beta chain was picked up many times. As yet, its antigen is unknown. These data are taken from a study of early T cells in non-severe SARS-CoV-2 infection. Study as a whole: From unsorted whole blood, bulk RNA was sequenced, and the chains remained unpaired.

Study results and limitations: Lookups in VDJdb leaned toward anti-spike CD8 responses and missed private and CD4 specificities.

Tagging with unique molecular identifiers was applied to individual cDNA molecules. TCRdb reanalysed the 5' RACE reads using MiXCR and keeps one entry per CDR3 protein. Of more than 20,000 distinct CDR3 sequences listed, 3% to 4.5% are singletons. Per germline, CDR1 SGDLS and CDR2 YYNGEE. After removal of 7 bases from V and 4 bases from J, the junction contained 7 bases not matched to a gene. This CDR3 spans 14 amino acids. This receptor was taken from an adult who was a healthcare worker with PCR-confirmed SARS-CoV-2 infection or an uninfected control (not recorded which). Sequenced material: whole blood. The V and J genes are TRBV9 and TRBJ1-1; TRBD1 aligns across 10 bases. CDR3 sequence reads: CASRRDRGSTEAFF. CDR3 DNA: TGTGCCAGCCGACGGGACAGGGGAAGCACTGAAGCTTTCTTT.